This T cell receptor (delta chain) was recorded in a study of Vδ1+ human thymocytes. Sorted Vdelta1+ thymocytes were about 97% to 99.6% pure. Extracted RNA was reverse transcribed into cDNA. CDR3 amplicons came from multiplex PCR with pooled V-gene forward and constant-region reverse primers. TCRdb called clones from the multiplex PCR reads again using CATT. The data show about 54,000 delta-chain clones, with more than 15% seen just once and around 0.5% held by the top ten. As concerns this clone: The antigen remains unidentified.

V lost 2 bases to trimming and J lost 1 base, with 17 bases between them. This CDR3 spans 17 amino acids. Per germline, CDR1 TSWWSYY and CDR2 QGS. Findings of the study overall: Many TRG clonotypes were shared between donors; TRD repertoires were essentially private. Thymic TRG and TRD repertoires appeared highly polyclonal.

Source material: Vdelta1+ gamma-delta thymocytes from the thymus. Subset indicated: FACS-sorted CD3+ TCRalphabeta- TCRVdelta1+ TCRVdelta2- thymocytes. The rearrangement links TRDV1 to TRDJ1; no clear D. The TCR sequence derives from a boy under two years old who had congenital heart surgery. The CDR3 nucleotides are TGTGCTCTTGGGGAATGGGAAGGAGTTAGTGCCACCGATAAACTCATCTTT. Protein sequence: CALGEWEGVSATDKLIF.